The next 6 T cell receptor beta chains were all read from a single sample in a study of T cell repertoires in cytomegalovirus infection. TCRdb reprocessed the reads with MiXCR, giving one entry per CDR3 protein. The table includes hundreds of thousands of distinct CDR3 sequences, roughly 10% detected once. The sample taken for sequencing was PBMCs. These receptors were obtained from a human donor in good health (CMV status not recorded). Some clones in this sample may be carry-over from other donors' samples.

This clonotype was recorded at least ten times. The CDR3 here is CASREQGSGNTIYF. The CDR3 nucleotides are TGTGCCAGCAGGGAGCAGGGATCCGGAAACACCATATATTTT. The gene calls are TRBV27 and TRBJ1-3; perhaps TRBD1 as D (5 bases). The CDR3 is 14 amino acids. V lost 6 bases to trimming and J lost 4 bases, with 13 bases between them. Germline values: CDR1 MNHEY, CDR2 SMNVEV (reference sequence).

Ten or more counts support this clonotype. This chain joins TRBV20-1 and TRBJ2-1; D may be TRBD2 (7 bases). Germline CDR1 DFQATT, CDR2 SNEGSKA (reference sequence). CDR3 size: 13 residues. V was trimmed by 3 bases and J by 7 bases, leaving 13 bases between them. CDR3 in amino acids: CSARGGLKNEQFF. CDR3 in DNA: TGCAGTGCTAGGGGGGGGCTTAAGAATGAGCAGTTCTTC.

This clonotype was detected ten times or more. This chain links TRBV2 with TRBJ2-1; maybe TRBD1 (5 bases). The CDR3 runs to 12 residues. Germline V gene sequence: CDR1 SNHLY, CDR2 FYNNEI. Between the trimmed V and J ends, which lost 6 bases and 9 bases, there was a span of 12 bases. The CDR3 DNA is TGTGCCAGCAGGGTGCAGGGAAGTGAGCAGTTCTTC. Translated: CASRVQGSEQFF.

This clonotype was counted only a few times. The chain has TRBV20-1 and TRBJ1-2, with no clear D. Trimming stripped 1 base from V and 4 bases from J, with 7 bases between. Germline V gene data show CDR1 as DFQATT and CDR2 as SNEGSKA (reference sequence). The CDR3 is made up of 12 amino acids. The CDR3, as DNA: TGCAGTGCTAGAGGCCTTAGCTATGGCTACACCTTC. Protein: CSARGLSYGYTF.

In this sample, this clonotype turned up many times. This chain links TRBV15 with TRBJ2-3; D unclear. This CDR3 is built from 15 residues. Germline-derived CDR1 and CDR2 are LNHNV and YYDKDF (reference sequence). V shed 0 bases and J shed 5 bases, with 12 bases lying between them. The CDR3 loop is CATSRDARAQDTQYF. In DNA, the CDR3 is TGTGCCACCAGCAGAGATGCTAGGGCGCAAGATACGCAGTATTTT.

V gene TRBV20-1 combines with J gene TRBJ2-2; the match to TRBD1 covers 7 bases. The CDR3 consists of 14 residues. CDR1 is DFQATT and CDR2 is SNEGSKA in the germline V gene (reference sequence). V lost 2 bases, J lost 5 bases, and 5 bases stayed unmatched. CDR3 sequence reads: CSARQGDGTGELFF. The CDR3 nucleotides are TGCAGTGCTAGACAGGGGGATGGGACCGGGGAGCTGTTTTTT.